Following are 15 T cell receptor beta chains from one sample sequenced in a study of PD-1 blockade in classical Hodgkin lymphoma. Brentuximab vedotin exposure varied among the patients, all of whom had relapsed after autologous stem cell transplantation. Sequencing used immunoSEQ multiplex PCR; TCRdb keeps in-frame clones, though not all of them. The table records about 40,000 clones, less than 80% of them present only once. The material sequenced was peripheral blood mononuclear cells (PBMCs), taken at baseline. These receptors all stem from a human donor with classical Hodgkin lymphoma.

In DNA, the CDR3 is TGTGCCAGCAGCTTAAACGGAGCCTCTGGAAACACCATATATTTT. Encoded protein: CASSLNGASGNTIYF. The rearrangement uses TRBV13 and TRBJ1-3; the D is unclear. From germline, CDR1 is PRHDT and CDR2 FYEKMQ (reference sequence). V lost 2 bases, J lost 0 bases, and 8 bases lay in between. The CDR3 totals 15 residues.

This clone was seen a handful of times. V is TRBV15 and J is TRBJ2-7; D gene ambiguous. CDR3 length equals 13 residues. Trimming took off 3 bases at V and 7 bases at J, with 13 bases between the two ends. Germline values: CDR1 LNHNV, CDR2 YYDKDF (reference sequence). The CDR3 loop reads CATSRSGFREQYF. The CDR3 nucleotides are TGTGCCACCAGCAGGTCCGGGTTTCGGGAGCAGTACTTC. Looking up the rest from reference TRBV15 and TRBJ2-7 gives the full variable domain: DAMVIQNPRYQVTQFGKPVTLSCSQTLNHNVMYWYQQKSSQAPKLLFHYYDKDFNNEADTPDNFQSRRPNTSFCFLDIRSPGLGDTAMYLCATSRSGFREQYFGPGTRLTVT.

J is TRBJ1-1 and V is TRBV5-4; D not resolved. This CDR3 is 13 amino acids long. V lost 2 bases and J lost 1, with 6 bases in between. Germline CDR1 is SGHNT and CDR2 is YYREEE (reference sequence). CDR3 DNA sequence: TGTGCCAGCAGCTTTTCGGAGAACACTGAAGCTTTCTTT. The encoded protein is CASSFSENTEAFF.

The chain combines TRBV28 with TRBJ1-2, with 9 bases fitting TRBD1. This CDR3 is built from 15 residues. Germline CDR1 is MDHEN and CDR2 is SYDVKM. V dropped 5 bases and J dropped 7; count of bases not matched to a gene: 11. The CDR3 sequence: CASSPQLMTGGGYTF. CDR3 in DNA: TGTGCCAGCAGTCCCCAACTTATGACAGGGGGTGGCTACACCTTC.

This chain uses TRBV2 with TRBJ2-3; D is tentatively TRBD1 or TRBD2 (6 bases each). The germline V gene has CDR1 SNHLY and CDR2 FYNNEI. This CDR3 is built from 16 residues. Trimming shortened V by 6 bases and J by 1 base, and 17 bases separated the two germline ends. The CDR3 here is CASRRTRGARTDTQYF. The CDR3 bases are TGTGCCAGCAGACGGACGAGGGGGGCGCGCACAGATACGCAGTATTTT.

This clone was detected once. This chain joins TRBV5-4 and TRBJ1-6, with D possibly TRBD1 on 5 matching bases. The CDR3 covers 17 residues. The ends were cut back, 2 bases at V and 8 bases at J, with 20 bases in the middle. CDR1 and CDR2 from the germline V gene are SGHNT and YYREEE (reference sequence). The CDR3 sequence is CASSLGAGDLGDSPLHF. The DNA for the CDR3 is TGTGCCAGCAGCTTAGGGGCAGGCGATCTTGGGGATTCACCCCTCCACTTT. The entire variable domain, with the rest obtained from reference TRBV5-4 and TRBJ1-6, is as follows: ETGVTQSPTHLIKTRGQQVTLRCSSQSGHNTVSWYQQALGQGPQFIFQYYREEENGRGNFPPRFSGLQFPNYSSELNVNALELDDSALYLCASSLGAGDLGDSPLHFGNGTRLTVT.

V usage is TRBV11-2 and J usage is TRBJ2-7, with 9 bases lining up with TRBD2. J was trimmed by 3 bases and V by 3 bases; bases with no gene match: 6. In germline, CDR1 is SGHAT, CDR2 FQNNGV. There are 15 residues in the CDR3. The CDR3 DNA is TGTGCCAGCAGCTTCAGACTAGCGGCGGGCTACGAGCAGTACTTC. Amino acids: CASSFRLAAGYEQYF.

The chain recombines TRBV5-1 with TRBJ1-5; D is ambiguous. With 5 bases removed from V and 3 bases from J, the gap between germline ends came to 9 bases. Germline V gene lookup returns CDR1 SGHRS and CDR2 YFSETQ. The CDR3 is 13 residues long. CDR3 bases: TGCGCCAGCAGTTGGGATTCCAATCAGCCCCAGCATTTT. This sequence encodes CASSWDSNQPQHF.

V and J are TRBV28 and TRBJ2-2, with D hard to call. V dropped 3 bases and J dropped 0 bases, with 14 bases sitting between them. Germline CDR1 MDHEN, CDR2 SYDVKM. The CDR3 loop spans 17 amino acids. CDR3 nucleotides: TGTGCCAGCAGTTTGGCAAAGGCGGACGCGAACACCGGGGAGCTGTTTTTT. This translates into CASSLAKADANTGELFF.

In its sample, this clone was seen once. This chain connects TRBV2 to TRBJ2-3; D is undetermined. Deletions cut 5 bases from V and 0 bases from J, with 12 bases between. The germline V gene encodes CDR1 SNHLY and CDR2 FYNNEI. This CDR3 is built from 15 residues. The CDR3 sequence is CASSLLYSSTDTQYF. Written as DNA, the CDR3 is TGTGCCAGCAGTCTTCTTTATTCTAGCACAGATACGCAGTATTTT.

This clone was counted a few times. V usage is TRBV5-1 and J usage is TRBJ2-5; D unresolved. The V gene lost 1 base and the J gene lost 4 bases, with 20 bases spanning the gap. The CDR3 contains 17 residues. Germline CDR1 SGHRS, CDR2 YFSETQ. The CDR3 protein is CASSLYGRPLLGETQYF. The CDR3, as DNA: TGCGCCAGCAGCTTGTATGGCCGTCCCCTGCTGGGAGAGACCCAGTACTTC.

In its sample, this clone is medium-sized (0.01 to 0.1%). CDR3 sequence (DNA): TGTGCCAGTACCCGAACAGGGTTTCGGCCCCAGCATTTT. As protein: CASTRTGFRPQHF. The chain is built from TRBV19 and TRBJ1-5, with D possibly matching TRBD1 (6 bases). The CDR3 covers 13 residues. V was cut by 7 bases and J by 9 bases, with 16 bases left in between. The germline CDR1 and CDR2 sequences are LNHDA and SQIVND (reference sequence).

The chain joins TRBV27 to TRBJ1-4, with a possible D match to TRBD1 (5 bases). Between the trimmed V and J ends, which lost 6 bases and 2 bases, there was a span of 13 bases. Germline CDR1 MNHEY, CDR2 SMNVEV (reference sequence). The length of the CDR3 is 15 residues. The DNA for the CDR3 is TGTGCCAGCAGCGACAGAACCAGGACTAATGAAAAACTGTTTTTT. It specifies CASSDRTRTNEKLFF.

The V call is TRBV28, the J call TRBJ1-5; 10 bases are shared with TRBD1. The CDR3 length is 14 residues. The germline V gene has CDR1 MDHEN and CDR2 SYDVKM. V lost 7 bases to trimming and J lost 4 bases; unmatched junction nucleotides: 4. The DNA of the CDR3 is TGTGCCAGCACAAAGGGACAGGGGAATCAGCCCCAGCATTTT. Its protein is CASTKGQGNQPQHF.

The sample holds a few counts of this clone. This chain joins TRBV6-1 and TRBJ2-7, with 8 positions matching TRBD2. Germline V gene sequence: CDR1 MNHNS, CDR2 SASEGT. The CDR3 sequence is 14 residues long. The J segment lost 3 bases and the V segment lost 3 bases, leaving 4 bases of the junction unmatched. In nucleotides, the CDR3 is TGTGCCAGCAGTGATTGGACTAGCAGCTACGAGCAGTACTTC. Its protein is CASSDWTSSYEQYF.